One TCR beta chain is described in this entry. The source of the sample is a study of blood T cell repertoires in COVID-19. For the study at large: Samples taken during acute and convalescent COVID-19 were collected in the United States, Italy and Spain. T cells, B-cell-depleted T cells, or PBMCs provided the cDNA or gDNA that served as material.

The V gene's germline CDR1 is SGHTA and CDR2 FQGNSA. Trimming took off 2 bases at V and 8 bases at J, with 18 bases between the two ends. CDR3 length: 15 residues. Original methodology: Researchers report that nucleated cell counts were estimated from reference gene primer amplification. TCRdb's table, derived via immunoSEQ multiplex PCR, lists solely in-frame clones and lacks some. The V and J calls and clone size come from that table; D and trimming were worked out from the DNA. The repertoire holds about 170,000 clones, with about 81% as singletons. This clonotype was sampled from a woman in her seventies with acute or convalescent COVID-19. This chain joins TRBV7-2 and TRBJ1-2, with D maybe TRBD1 (6 bases). Sequenced material: peripheral blood. This CDR3 is CASSLNPSRGPGYTF. The CDR3 coding sequence is TGTGCCAGCAGCTTAAACCCCTCCAGGGGACCCGGCTACACCTTC.